These T cell receptor beta chains were read from a single sample in a study of control samples from healthy donors and cancer patients. Assay: immunoSEQ multiplex PCR; the TCRdb copy retains only in-frame clones and omits some. This table holds 79,000 or so clones, roughly 89% found once. The specimen sequenced was PBMCs. Source of these receptors: a woman aged 45-59 years with colorectal cancer. The CDR3 runs from the conserved cysteine through the conserved F or W. Each record gives: clone size, V gene, D gene, J gene, CDR3 protein, CDR3 DNA. D genes are given only for firm matches. The size entry is marked missing in some rows and otherwise reads once, few, many or a size class.

size: NA
V: TRBV14
D: NA
J: TRBJ1-4
CDR3: CASSPQNRNEKLFF
DNA: TGTGCCAGCAGCCCACAGAATCGGAATGAAAAACTGTTTTTT

size: NA
V: TRBV4-3
D: NA
J: TRBJ1-4
CDR3: CASSQNPVEKLFF
DNA: TGCGCCAGCAGCCAGAACCCAGTCGAAAAACTGTTTTTT

size: NA
V: TRBV7-9
D: NA
J: TRBJ2-3
CDR3: CASTRGAGDTQYF
DNA: TGTGCCAGCACGAGGGGTGCGGGAGATACGCAGTATTTT

size: NA
V: TRBV2
D: NA
J: TRBJ1-3
CDR3: CASSERQGNTIYF
DNA: TGTGCCAGCAGTGAAAGGCAGGGGAACACCATATATTTT

size: NA
V: TRBV19
D: NA
J: TRBJ1-4
CDR3: CASMLKGANEKLFF
DNA: TGTGCCAGTATGCTTAAAGGGGCTAATGAAAAACTGTTTTTT

size: NA
V: TRBV4-3
D: NA
J: TRBJ2-3
CDR3: CASSRGTDESDTQYF
DNA: TGCGCCAGCAGTCGTGGGACCGACGAATCGGATACGCAGTATTTT

size: NA
V: TRBV19
D: NA
J: TRBJ1-5
CDR3: CASSPRVLNQPQHF
DNA: TGTGCCAGTAGTCCCCGGGTCCTGAATCAGCCCCAGCATTTT

size: NA
V: TRBV6-2/TRBV6-3
D: TRBD1
J: TRBJ2-3
CDR3: CASSYGPGQISDTQYF
DNA: TGTGCCAGCAGTTACGGGCCGGGACAGATCTCAGATACGCAGTATTTT

size: once
V: TRBV14
D: NA
J: TRBJ1-6
CDR3: CASSQETLASPLHF
DNA: TGTGCCAGCAGCCAAGAAACTTTGGCTTCACCCCTCCACTTT

size: NA
V: TRBV3-1/TRBV3-2
D: NA
J: TRBJ1-5
CDR3: CASSQGVGSPRDQPQHF
DNA: TGTGCCAGCAGCCAAGGAGTCGGCTCCCCCCGGGATCAGCCCCAGCATTTT

size: NA
V: TRBV7-2
D: NA
J: TRBJ1-6
CDR3: CASSLESGNAYNSPLHF
DNA: TGTGCCAGCAGCTTAGAGTCAGGGAACGCCTATAATTCACCCCTCCACTTT

size: NA
V: TRBV4-1
D: TRBD1
J: TRBJ1-3
CDR3: CASSQDFGQGAGNTIYF
DNA: TGCGCCAGCAGCCAAGATTTCGGACAGGGTGCAGGAAACACCATATATTTT

size: NA
V: TRBV3-1/TRBV3-2
D: NA
J: TRBJ1-2
CDR3: CASSQGVLDYGYTF
DNA: TGTGCCAGCAGCCAAGGCGTCCTGGACTATGGCTACACCTTC

size: NA
V: TRBV27
D: NA
J: TRBJ2-2
CDR3: CASRFTGELFF
DNA: TGTGCCAGCAGATTTACCGGGGAGCTGTTTTTT

size: NA
V: TRBV12-3/TRBV12-4
D: TRBD1
J: TRBJ1-1
CDR3: CASSQQGGTEAFF
DNA: TGTGCCAGCAGTCAACAGGGGGGGACTGAAGCTTTCTTT

size: once
V: TRBV6-5
D: TRBD2
J: TRBJ2-1
CDR3: CASSSPGLSVHEQFF
DNA: TGTGCCAGCAGTTCCCCGGGACTATCTGTTCATGAGCAGTTCTTC

size: NA
V: TRBV18
D: NA
J: TRBJ2-3
CDR3: CASSPMAEYTDTQYF
DNA: TGTGCCAGCTCACCAATGGCAGAATACACAGATACGCAGTATTTT

size: NA
V: TRBV6-1
D: NA
J: TRBJ1-5
CDR3: CASSEAHSNQPQHF
DNA: TGTGCCAGCAGTGAAGCTCATAGCAATCAGCCCCAGCATTTT

size: once
V: TRBV5-8
D: TRBD1
J: TRBJ2-1
CDR3: CASSLAYRGRSPEQFF
DNA: TGTGCCAGCAGCTTGGCGTACAGGGGACGGAGTCCCGAGCAGTTCTTC

size: NA
V: TRBV6-5
D: NA
J: TRBJ2-5
CDR3: CASSFQGYQETQYF
DNA: TGTGCCAGCAGTTTTCAGGGATACCAAGAGACCCAGTACTTC

size: NA
V: TRBV28
D: NA
J: TRBJ1-4
CDR3: CASNMDSGRREKLFF
DNA: TGTGCCAGCAATATGGACAGCGGAAGACGTGAAAAACTGTTTTTT

size: once
V: TRBV3-1/TRBV3-2
D: NA
J: TRBJ2-3
CDR3: CASSQVGSGLTDTQYF
DNA: TGTGCCAGCAGCCAAGTAGGATCAGGGTTAACAGATACGCAGTATTTT

size: NA
V: TRBV27
D: TRBD1
J: TRBJ2-5
CDR3: CATRQGMMETQYF
DNA: TGTGCCACCCGACAGGGAATGATGGAGACCCAGTACTTC

size: NA
V: TRBV7-2
D: NA
J: TRBJ1-2
CDR3: CASSATGYGYTF
DNA: TGTGCCAGCAGCGCTACAGGCTATGGCTACACCTTC